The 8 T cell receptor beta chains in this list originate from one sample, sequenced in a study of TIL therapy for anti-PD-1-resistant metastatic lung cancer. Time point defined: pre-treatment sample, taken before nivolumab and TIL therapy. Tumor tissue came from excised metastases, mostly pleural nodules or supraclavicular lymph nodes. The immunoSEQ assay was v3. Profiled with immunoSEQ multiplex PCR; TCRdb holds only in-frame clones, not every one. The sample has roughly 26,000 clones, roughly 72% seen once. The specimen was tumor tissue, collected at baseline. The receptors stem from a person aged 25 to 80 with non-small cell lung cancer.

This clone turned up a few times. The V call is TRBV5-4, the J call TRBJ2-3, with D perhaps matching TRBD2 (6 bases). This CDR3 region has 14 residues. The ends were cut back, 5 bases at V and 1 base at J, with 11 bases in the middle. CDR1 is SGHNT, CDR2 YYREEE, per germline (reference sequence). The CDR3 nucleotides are TGTGCCAGCAGGTGGGGGGTCGGCACAGATACGCAGTATTTT. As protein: CASRWGVGTDTQYF.

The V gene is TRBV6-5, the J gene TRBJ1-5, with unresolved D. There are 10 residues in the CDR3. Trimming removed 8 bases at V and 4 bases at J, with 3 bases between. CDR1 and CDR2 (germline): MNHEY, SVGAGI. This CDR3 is CASGNQPQHF. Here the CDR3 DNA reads TGTGCCAGCGGGAATCAGCCCCAGCATTTT.

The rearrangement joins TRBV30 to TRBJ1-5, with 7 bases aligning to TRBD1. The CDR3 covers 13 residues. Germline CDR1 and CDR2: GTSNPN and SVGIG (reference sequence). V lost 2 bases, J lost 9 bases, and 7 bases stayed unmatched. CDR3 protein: CAWSPHRTGPQHF. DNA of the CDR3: TGTGCCTGGAGTCCTCATAGGACAGGGCCCCAGCATTTT. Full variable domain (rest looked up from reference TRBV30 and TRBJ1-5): SQTIHQWPATLVQPVGSPLSLECTVEGTSNPNLYWYRQAAGRGLQLLFYSVGIGQISSEVPQNLSASRPQDRQFILSSKKLLLSDSGFYLCAWSPHRTGPQHFGDGTRLSIL.

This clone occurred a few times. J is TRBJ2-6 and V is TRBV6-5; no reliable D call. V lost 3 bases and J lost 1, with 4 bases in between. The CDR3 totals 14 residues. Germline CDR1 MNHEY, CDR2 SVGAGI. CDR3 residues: CASSYGSGANVLTF. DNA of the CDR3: TGTGCCAGCAGTTATGGGTCTGGGGCCAACGTCCTGACTTTC.

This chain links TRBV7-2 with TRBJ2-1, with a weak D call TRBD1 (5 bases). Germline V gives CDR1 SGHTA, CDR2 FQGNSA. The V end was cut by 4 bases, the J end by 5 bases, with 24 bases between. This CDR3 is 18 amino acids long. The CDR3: CASSSPQPQVKFNNEQFF. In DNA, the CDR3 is TGTGCCAGCAGCTCTCCTCAGCCACAGGTAAAGTTTAACAATGAGCAGTTCTTC.

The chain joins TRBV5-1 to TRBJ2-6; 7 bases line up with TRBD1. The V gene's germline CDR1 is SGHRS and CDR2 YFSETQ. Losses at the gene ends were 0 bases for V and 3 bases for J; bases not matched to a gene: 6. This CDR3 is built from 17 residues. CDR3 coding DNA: TGCGCCAGCAGCTTGGATGAGGGGGCGGTTGGGGCCAACGTCCTGACTTTC. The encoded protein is CASSLDEGAVGANVLTF. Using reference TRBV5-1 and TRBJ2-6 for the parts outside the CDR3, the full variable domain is KAGVTQTPRYLIKTRGQQVTLSCSPISGHRSVSWYQQTPGQGLQFLFEYFSETQRNKGNFPGRFSGRQFSNSRSEMNVSTLELGDSALYLCASSLDEGAVGANVLTFGAGSRLTVL.

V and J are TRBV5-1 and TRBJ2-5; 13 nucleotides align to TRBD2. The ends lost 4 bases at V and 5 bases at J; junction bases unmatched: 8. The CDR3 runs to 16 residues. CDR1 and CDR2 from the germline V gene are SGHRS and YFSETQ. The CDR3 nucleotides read TGCGCCAGCAGCCCAGGACTAGCGGGGGTAATGGAGACCCAGTACTTC. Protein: CASSPGLAGVMETQYF.

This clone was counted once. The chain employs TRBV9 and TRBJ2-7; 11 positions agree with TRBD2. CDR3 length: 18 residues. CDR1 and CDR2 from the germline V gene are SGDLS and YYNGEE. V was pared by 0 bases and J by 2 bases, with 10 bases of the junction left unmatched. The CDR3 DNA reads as TGTGCCAGCAGCGTAGCTCCTCGACTAGCGGGGAAACCCTACGAGCAGTACTTC. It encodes CASSVAPRLAGKPYEQYF.